These 2 T cell receptor beta chains were sequenced from one sample in a study of memory CD4+ T cells and cytomegalovirus serostatus. Single viable CD3+CD4+CD8-CD45RO+ cells were sorted as the memory CD4+ T cells. Libraries were prepared by immunoSEQ multiplex PCR; TCRdb keeps only in-frame clonotypes and omits some of them. The sample carries 45,000 to 70,000 clones, approximately 81% recorded once. The sample was memory CD4+ T cells from blood. Receptor source: an adult in good health and CMV-seronegative. Some clones in this sample may be carry-over from other donors' samples.

The rearrangement uses TRBV7-3 and TRBJ1-5; tentatively, D is TRBD1 (5 bases). The V end was cut by 5 bases, the J end by 6 bases, with 11 bases between. CDR1 is SGHTA and CDR2 is FQGTGA in the germline V gene. The CDR3 length is 13 residues. CDR3 protein: CASSPQGGQPQHF. CDR3 sequence (DNA): TGTGCCAGCAGCCCGCAGGGTGGTCAGCCCCAGCATTTT.

The chain uses TRBV5-4 and TRBJ2-1; D is uncertain. V was trimmed by 2 bases and J by 12 bases, leaving 15 bases between them. The CDR3 is made up of 13 amino acids. The germline gives CDR1 SGHNT, CDR2 YYREEE (reference sequence). This chain's CDR3 is CASSLSDEVGQFF. The CDR3 coding sequence is TGTGCCAGCAGCTTATCGGACGAGGTAGGGCAGTTCTTC.